Listed below are T cell receptor beta chains from one sample, sequenced in a study of shared clonotypes between healthy human individuals. The table came from immunoSEQ multiplex PCR; TCRdb's copy has only in-frame clones and leaves some out. Altogether about 230,000 clones are present, approximately 70% being singletons, with the ten largest covering around 10%. Sample: memory CD4+ T cells sorted from blood. The receptors come from a man aged 30-40 years in good health. Both conserved end residues are part of each CDR3. The D gene is left open where the match is weak. Only part of the rows carry a size: once, few, many, or a class if the clone is expanded.

V	J	size	D	DNA	CDR3
TRBV18	TRBJ1-1	.	.	TGTGCCAGCTCACGGGGGGAGGGGTTAGCTTTCTTT	CASSRGEGLAFF
TRBV4-3	TRBJ1-1	.	TRBD1	TGCGCCAGCAGCTCACGACAGGGAACTGAAGCTTTCTTT	CASSSRQGTEAFF
TRBV5-5	TRBJ2-2	.	TRBD1	TGTGCCAGCAGCACAGTGCCGGGACAGTCGAACACCGGGGAGCTGTTTTTT	CASSTVPGQSNTGELFF
TRBV27	TRBJ2-5	.	.	TGTGCCAGCAGTCCATCGGAACTCCTCTTTGTGACCCAGTACTTC	CASSPSELLFVTQYF
TRBV29-1	TRBJ1-1	.	TRBD1	TGCAGCGTGGACACCCAGGGACAGGCCGACACTGAAGCTTTCTTT	CSVDTQGQADTEAFF
TRBV9	TRBJ2-1	.	TRBD2	TGTGCCAGCAGCGTTGCGGGAGCGGGGAATGAGCAGTTCTTC	CASSVAGAGNEQFF
TRBV18	TRBJ1-1	.	.	TGTGCCAGCTCACTAAACCTACAGGGTTTTGAAGCTTTCTTT	CASSLNLQGFEAFF
TRBV7-6	TRBJ2-4	.	TRBD2	TGTGCCAGCAGCTTAGGCGCTAGCGGAGTTCTAGCCAAAAACATTCAGTACTTC	CASSLGASGVLAKNIQYF
TRBV9	TRBJ1-2	.	.	TGTGCCAGCAGCGTAAACATACAGTCAGGCTACACCTTC	CASSVNIQSGYTF
TRBV18	TRBJ2-7	few	.	TGTGCCAGCTCACCATCGCCGGGGCTCGACTACGAGCAGTACTTC	CASSPSPGLDYEQYF
TRBV18	TRBJ2-4	.	TRBD2	TGTGCCAGCTCACCACCGTTCAGCGGGAGGAAGAAAAACATTCAGTACTTC	CASSPPFSGRKKNIQYF
TRBV5-4	TRBJ1-2	.	.	TGTGCCAGCAGCTTGGACCGTGCTCACTATGGCTACACCTTC	CASSLDRAHYGYTF
TRBV5-1	TRBJ2-3	.	.	TGCGCCAGCAGCTTGTCGGCAGATACGCAGTATTTT	CASSLSADTQYF
TRBV6-4	TRBJ2-1	once	TRBD1	TGTGCCAGCAGTGACCAGCCGGGACAGAATAATGAGCAGTTCTTC	CASSDQPGQNNEQFF
TRBV30	TRBJ1-2	.	.	TGTGCCTGGACCCCCGAGGGGTATTTCTATGGCTACACCTTC	CAWTPEGYFYGYTF
TRBV29-1	TRBJ1-1	.	TRBD1	TGCAGCGCGATCAGGGACAGGGGGGCTGAAGCTTTCTTT	CSAIRDRGAEAFF
TRBV5-1	TRBJ2-5	.	TRBD1	TGCGCCAGCAGCCCGGGACAGCTCCAAGAGACCCAGTACTTC	CASSPGQLQETQYF
TRBV7-6	TRBJ2-5	.	.	TGTGCCAGCAGCTCTCAGGGGGGCGGGCAAGAGACCCAGTACTTC	CASSSQGGGQETQYF
TRBV11-2	TRBJ2-1	.	.	TGTGCCAGCAGCTTAAGGGAAACAGGGTTTGGTCCCTACAATGAGCAGTTCTTC	CASSLRETGFGPYNEQFF
TRBV25-1	TRBJ2-7	.	.	TGTGCCAGCAGTCAACCTTTAAGCGGAAACTCCTACGAGCAGTACTTC	CASSQPLSGNSYEQYF
TRBV18	TRBJ1-4	.	.	TGTGCCAGCTCACCTTTTTCAGGGAAGGATGAAAAACTGTTTTTT	CASSPFSGKDEKLFF
TRBV13	TRBJ1-2	.	TRBD1	TGTGCCAGCAGCTATTGGGACAGGGACGGAGGCTACACCTTC	CASSYWDRDGGYTF
TRBV5-1	TRBJ1-3	.	TRBD1	TGCGCCAGCAGCTCGGACAGGGGGCTTCGTGGAAACACCATATATTTT	CASSSDRGLRGNTIYF
TRBV2	TRBJ1-2	.	.	TGTGCCAGCAGAGCCGTATTATATGGCTACACCTTC	CASRAVLYGYTF
TRBV18	TRBJ1-1	.	.	TGTGCCAGCGTGGAGGGGGGGCCGCCCCTAAATGAAGCTTTCTTT	CASVEGGPPLNEAFF
TRBV2	TRBJ2-3	.	TRBD2	TGTGCCAGCAGTGGCGGGGCGGGGGGAGGACTAGCGGGAGAGGCAAGCACAGATACGCAGTATTTT	CASSGGAGGGLAGEASTDTQYF
TRBV5-1	TRBJ2-1	.	TRBD2	TGCGCCAGCAGCTTTGGTAGCGGGAGGGCCACTGAGCAGTTCTTC	CASSFGSGRATEQFF
TRBV18	TRBJ1-3	.	TRBD1	TGTGCCAGCTCACCAGAGGAAGGGACAGGGAATGGAAACACCATATATTTT	CASSPEEGTGNGNTIYF
TRBV6-6	TRBJ2-5	.	.	TGTGCCAGCAGTCCCCAGGTTCAGGGTCCCCGGTCCCAGTACTTC	CASSPQVQGPRSQYF
TRBV15	TRBJ2-1	.	TRBD2	TGTGCCACCAGCAGAGATGGACTAGCGGGAGAGGATGAGCAGTTCTTC	CATSRDGLAGEDEQFF
TRBV5-1	TRBJ1-5	few	TRBD1	TGCGCCAGCAGCTTGGGACAGGGGACTCAGCCCCAGCATTTT	CASSLGQGTQPQHF
TRBV4-1	TRBJ1-1	.	.	TGCGCCAGCAGCCAAGGAAACGGGCAGGGACCCATGAACACTGAAGCTTTCTTT	CASSQGNGQGPMNTEAFF